The 24 T cell receptor beta chains given below trace back to one sample, sequenced in a study of T cell responses to AZD1222 COVID-19 vaccine. Profiled with immunoSEQ multiplex PCR; TCRdb holds only in-frame clones, not every one. The data show roughly 93,000 clones, around 89% seen once. The source was peripheral blood, collected on day 0 of AZD1222 vaccination. These receptors all come from an adult in good health.

V usage is TRBV3-1 (or the pseudogene TRBV3-2) and J usage is TRBJ1-1; TRBD1 is a possible D gene (6 bases). V was cut by 0 bases and J by 8 bases, with 16 bases left in between. From germline, CDR1 is LGHDT and CDR2 YNNKEL (reference sequence). The CDR3 has 15 residues. In DNA form, the CDR3 reads TGTGCCAGCAGCCAAGAGGCGGGGGGCGCGAAGGAAGCTTTCTTT. Its protein product is CASSQEAGGAKEAFF.

This CDR3 is CASSIVGTGGRGYTF. As DNA, the CDR3 is TGTGCCAGTAGTATAGTCGGGACAGGGGGACGTGGCTACACCTTC. This sequence joins TRBV19 and TRBJ1-2; 11 nucleotides line up with TRBD1. V lost 1 base, J lost 7 bases, and 5 bases stayed unmatched. The CDR3 is 15 amino acids. In germline, CDR1 is LNHDA, CDR2 SQIVND (reference sequence).

V and J are TRBV19 and TRBJ1-1; 7 bases are shared with TRBD1. Germline assignment: CDR1 LNHDA and CDR2 SQIVND (reference sequence). There are 14 residues in the CDR3. V lost 6 bases and J lost 3; bases outside the gene matches: 7. The CDR3 DNA sequence: TGTGCCAGTAGCCCGGGGACAGTAGACACTGAAGCTTTCTTT. It specifies CASSPGTVDTEAFF.

The chain is built from TRBV28 and TRBJ2-7; weak D call: TRBD2 (6 bases). The CDR3 contains 14 residues. The germline V gene has CDR1 MDHEN and CDR2 SYDVKM. V was shortened by 7 bases and J by 5 bases, with 18 bases between the two germline ends. CDR3 protein: CASIPEGKWHEQYF. The CDR3 DNA reads as TGTGCCAGCATTCCGGAGGGGAAATGGCACGAGCAGTACTTC.

DNA for the CDR3: TGCAGTGCTAGTCACCAGTACAATGAGCAGTTCTTC. This gives the protein CSASHQYNEQFF. The V gene is TRBV20-1, the J gene TRBJ2-1; D gene uncertain. Trimming removed 3 bases from V and 4 bases from J, with 7 bases in between. This CDR3 has 12 amino acids. Germline V gene sequence: CDR1 DFQATT, CDR2 SNEGSKA (reference sequence).

V usage is TRBV7-2 and J usage is TRBJ1-2; no clear D. V was clipped by 1 base and J by 8 bases, with 11 bases between them. Germline assignment: CDR1 SGHTA and CDR2 FQGNSA. This CDR3 is 13 amino acids long. The CDR3 region has the DNA TGTGCCAGCAGCTTAGATGGGGTTAAGGGCTACACCTTC. Protein sequence: CASSLDGVKGYTF. Complete variable domain (other parts from reference TRBV7-2 and TRBJ1-2): GAGVSQSPSNKVTEKGKDVELRCDPISGHTALYWYRQSLGQGLEFLIYFQGNSAPDKSGLPSDRFSAERTGGSVSTLTIQRTQQEDSAVYLCASSLDGVKGYTFGSGTRLTVV.

The chain has TRBV2 and TRBJ1-2; D is unresolved. CDR1 and CDR2 (germline): SNHLY, FYNNEI. CDR3 length: 16 residues. V was pared by 4 bases and J by 3 bases, with 18 bases between. This CDR3 is CASSGGGPLGYYGYTF. CDR3 bases: TGTGCCAGCAGTGGAGGCGGGCCACTGGGGTACTATGGCTACACCTTC.

Here the CDR3 reads CASSLARTEAGSGNTIYF. The CDR3 nucleotides read TGTGCCAGCAGCTTGGCGCGAACCGAAGCAGGGTCAGGAAACACCATATATTTT. This chain joins TRBV5-4 and TRBJ1-3; D is possibly TRBD1 (5 bases). The V gene's germline CDR1 is SGHNT and CDR2 YYREEE (reference sequence). V lost 0 bases to trimming and J lost 4 bases, with 20 bases between them. The CDR3 has 18 amino acids.

A few counts support this clone. V usage is TRBV6-2 or TRBV6-3 and J usage is TRBJ2-5, with D perhaps matching TRBD2 (5 bases). V lost 5 bases to trimming and J lost 6 bases, with 13 bases between them. Germline loops: CDR1 MNHEY, CDR2 SVGEGT. The CDR3 totals 13 residues. In DNA form, the CDR3 reads TGTGCCAGCAGTCCCAGAGGGAAGAAGACCCAGTACTTC. Translation: CASSPRGKKTQYF.

The chain uses TRBV19 and TRBJ1-1; D remains unclear. Germline V gene lookup returns CDR1 LNHDA and CDR2 SQIVND (reference sequence). This CDR3 spans 15 amino acids. V was pared by 7 bases and J by 3 bases, with 18 bases between. The CDR3: CASIAPGVRDTEAFF. In DNA form, the CDR3 reads TGTGCCAGTATAGCGCCCGGGGTACGGGACACTGAAGCTTTCTTT.

This clone was recorded a few times. This sequence joins TRBV5-4 and TRBJ1-1, with 8 nucleotides matching TRBD1. Germline V gene lookup returns CDR1 SGHNT and CDR2 YYREEE (reference sequence). The V segment lost 3 bases and the J segment 4 bases; nucleotides outside the gene matches: 11. This CDR3 spans 16 amino acids. The chain's CDR3 is CASSSKTGDVGTEAFF. The CDR3 bases are TGTGCCAGCAGCTCGAAGACAGGGGATGTAGGCACTGAAGCTTTCTTT.

The genes are TRBV4-1 and TRBJ2-7; 8 bases align to TRBD1. CDR1 and CDR2 from the germline V gene are MGHRA and YSYEKL. With V trimmed by 3 bases and J by 2 bases, 6 bases remained unmatched. CDR3 size: 15 residues. The CDR3 protein is CASSQDRVGTYEQYF. The CDR3 nucleotides are TGCGCCAGCAGCCAGGACAGGGTCGGGACCTACGAGCAGTACTTC.

The rearrangement joins TRBV5-1 to TRBJ2-7, with TRBD2 matching over 9 bases. There are 14 residues in the CDR3. Looked up from germline, CDR1 is SGHRS and CDR2 is YFSETQ. J lost 5 bases, V lost 2 bases, and 5 bases had no gene match. The CDR3 is CASSLDAGGHEQYF. In nucleotides, the CDR3 is TGCGCCAGCAGCTTAGATGCGGGGGGGCACGAGCAGTACTTC.

V gene TRBV4-2 combines with J gene TRBJ2-1, with D perhaps TRBD1 (5 bases). This CDR3 contains 18 residues. In germline, CDR1 is LGHNA, CDR2 YNFKEQ. The V and J ends lost 0 bases and 0 bases respectively, with 15 bases between them. CDR3 amino acids: CASSQDLDSQSSYNEQFF. The CDR3 DNA is TGTGCCAGCAGCCAAGATCTCGACAGCCAGAGCTCCTACAATGAGCAGTTCTTC.

This sequence joins TRBV5-6 and TRBJ1-3; 7 bases fit TRBD1. Trimming removed 1 base from V and 1 base from J; junction bases left unmatched: 2. The CDR3 consists of 15 residues. Germline V gene lookup returns CDR1 SGHDT and CDR2 YYEEEE. CDR3 sequence (DNA): TGTGCCAGCAGCTTGTGGGACAGATCTGGAAACACCATATATTTT. Protein: CASSLWDRSGNTIYF.

This clone was seen only a few times. The gene calls are TRBV5-5 and TRBJ2-3; D possibly corresponds to TRBD2 (5 bases). Germline V gene lookup returns CDR1 SGHKS and CDR2 YYEKEE (reference sequence). V was cut by 0 bases and J by 4 bases, with 9 bases left in between. The CDR3 totals 14 residues. CDR3 DNA: TGTGCCAGCAGCTTGGGAGGGCAGGCAGATACGCAGTATTTT. Protein sequence: CASSLGGQADTQYF.

This sequence joins TRBV13 and TRBJ1-2; 10 nucleotides match TRBD1. The junction had 3 bases not matched to a gene; V was cut back by 4 bases and J by 7 bases. Germline loops: CDR1 PRHDT, CDR2 FYEKMQ (reference sequence). The CDR3 loop spans 13 amino acids. This chain's CDR3 is CASSSTGGFGYTF. The CDR3 coding sequence is TGTGCCAGCAGCTCGACAGGGGGCTTTGGCTACACCTTC. Together with reference TRBV13 and TRBJ1-2, the CDR3 gives the full variable domain: AAGVIQSPRHLIKEKRETATLKCYPIPRHDTVYWYQQGPGQDPQFLISFYEKMQSDKGSIPDRFSAQQFSDYHSELNMSSLELGDSALYFCASSSTGGFGYTFGSGTRLTVV.

CDR3 amino acids: CASSVFRDGNTIYF. The CDR3 DNA reads as TGTGCCAGCAGCGTTTTCAGGGATGGAAACACCATATATTTT. This sequence joins TRBV9 and TRBJ1-3; D possibly corresponds to TRBD1 (5 bases). Germline assignment: CDR1 SGDLS and CDR2 YYNGEE. This CDR3 has 14 amino acids. Trimming removed 2 bases from V and 3 bases from J, with 9 bases in between.

This clone was observed a few times. The chain employs TRBV11-2 and TRBJ2-5, with D unclear. Germline assignment: CDR1 SGHAT and CDR2 FQNNGV. V dropped 3 bases and J dropped 0 bases, with 5 bases sitting between them. This CDR3 region has 13 residues. CDR3 protein: CASSFNYQETQYF. CDR3 sequence (DNA): TGTGCCAGCAGCTTCAACTACCAAGAGACCCAGTACTTC.

This clone was found once. The chain links TRBV18 to TRBJ1-2, with D unresolved. V lost 3 bases and J 7 bases, leaving 18 bases between the germline ends. Germline CDR1 KGHSH, CDR2 LQKENI. This CDR3 comprises 15 residues. The CDR3 spells CASSPTQEVTSGYTF. CDR3 coding DNA: TGTGCCAGCTCACCTACTCAGGAGGTGACGAGTGGCTACACCTTC. The variable domain in full, with the rest retrieved from reference TRBV18 and TRBJ1-2, is NAGVMQNPRHLVRRRGQEARLRCSPMKGHSHVYWYRQLPEEGLKFMVYLQKENIIDESGMPKERFSAEFPKEGPSILRIQQVVRGDSAAYFCASSPTQEVTSGYTFGSGTRLTVV.

The chain employs TRBV5-1 and TRBJ1-2; no clear D gene. The CDR3 extends over 15 amino acids. V lost 0 bases and J 4 bases, leaving 13 bases between the germline ends. In germline, CDR1 is SGHRS, CDR2 YFSETQ. In DNA, the CDR3 is TGCGCCAGCAGCTTGGAATCGGGCGCTGGCTATGGCTACACCTTC. This translates into CASSLESGAGYGYTF.

The chain recombines TRBV29-1 with TRBJ1-2; no firm D call. This CDR3 has 13 residues. Germline values: CDR1 SQVTM, CDR2 ANQGSEA. The V end was cut by 7 bases, the J end by 0 bases, with 12 bases between. The CDR3 loop reads CSAVGESNYGYTF. Here the CDR3 DNA reads TGCAGCGCGGTCGGGGAATCTAACTATGGCTACACCTTC.

This clone occurred a few times. At one of its ends the junction is not consistent with the germline gene, which may arise from a read error. The rearrangement links TRBV2 to TRBJ1-2, with a possible D match to TRBD1 (5 bases). The CDR3 has 13 amino acids. Germline-derived CDR1 and CDR2 are SNHLY and FYNNEI. This chain's CDR3 is CASSEKRQGRSLF. The CDR3 DNA reads TGTGCCAGCAGTGAAAAGAGGCAGGGAAGGTCCCTATTC.

The V call is TRBV7-2, the J call TRBJ2-3, with D maybe TRBD1 (6 bases). Trimming shortened V by 5 bases and J by 4 bases, and 19 bases separated the two germline ends. This CDR3 comprises 16 residues. Per germline, CDR1 SGHTA and CDR2 FQGNSA. The CDR3 region is CASSLQTGRTPDTQYF. The CDR3 DNA sequence: TGTGCCAGCAGCCTCCAGACAGGTCGGACCCCAGATACGCAGTATTTT.